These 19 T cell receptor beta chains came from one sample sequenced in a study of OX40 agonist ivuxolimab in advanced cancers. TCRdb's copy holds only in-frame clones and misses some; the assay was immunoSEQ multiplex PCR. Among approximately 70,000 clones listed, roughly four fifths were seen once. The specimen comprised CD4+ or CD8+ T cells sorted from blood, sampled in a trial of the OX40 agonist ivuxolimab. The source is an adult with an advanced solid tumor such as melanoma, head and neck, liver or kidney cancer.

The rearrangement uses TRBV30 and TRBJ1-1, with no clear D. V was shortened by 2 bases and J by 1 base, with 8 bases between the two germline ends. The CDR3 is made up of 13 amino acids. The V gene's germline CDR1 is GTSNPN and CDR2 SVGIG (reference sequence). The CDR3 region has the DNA TGTGCCTGGAGTTTGGGTCAGAACACTGAAGCTTTCTTT. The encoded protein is CAWSLGQNTEAFF.

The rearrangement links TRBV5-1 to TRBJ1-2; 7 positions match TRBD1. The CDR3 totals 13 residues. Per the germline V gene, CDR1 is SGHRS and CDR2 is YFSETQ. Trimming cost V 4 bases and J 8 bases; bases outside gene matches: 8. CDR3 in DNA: TGCGCCAGCAGCGCCAGGGGGTATGGAGGCTACACCTTC. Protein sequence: CASSARGYGGYTF.

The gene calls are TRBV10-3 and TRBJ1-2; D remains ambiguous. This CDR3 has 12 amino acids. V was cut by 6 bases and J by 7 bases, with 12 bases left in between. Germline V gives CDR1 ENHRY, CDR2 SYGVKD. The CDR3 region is CAISGSLFGYTF. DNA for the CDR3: TGTGCCATCAGCGGGAGCCTTTTTGGCTACACCTTC.

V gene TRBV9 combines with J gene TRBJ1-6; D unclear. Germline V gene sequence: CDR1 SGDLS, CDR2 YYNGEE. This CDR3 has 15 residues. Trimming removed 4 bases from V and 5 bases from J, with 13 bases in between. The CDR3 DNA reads TGTGCCAGCAGCTATCTAGCGGGAAATAATTCACCCCTCCACTTT. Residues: CASSYLAGNNSPLHF.

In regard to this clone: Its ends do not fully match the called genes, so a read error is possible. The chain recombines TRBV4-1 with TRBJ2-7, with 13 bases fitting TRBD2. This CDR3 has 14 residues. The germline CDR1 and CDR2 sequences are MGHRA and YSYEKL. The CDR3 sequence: CASSIDPGLAGFSF. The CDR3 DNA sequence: TGCGCCAGCAGCATAGATCCGGGACTAGCGGGGTTTAGCTTC.

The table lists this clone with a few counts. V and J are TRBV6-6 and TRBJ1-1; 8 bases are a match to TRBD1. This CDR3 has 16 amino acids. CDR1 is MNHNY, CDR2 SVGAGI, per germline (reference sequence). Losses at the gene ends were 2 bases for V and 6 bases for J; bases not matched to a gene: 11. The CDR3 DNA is TGTGCCAGCAGTTACCGAGGGACAGGTCTCGGAGCTGAAGCTTTCTTT. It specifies CASSYRGTGLGAEAFF.

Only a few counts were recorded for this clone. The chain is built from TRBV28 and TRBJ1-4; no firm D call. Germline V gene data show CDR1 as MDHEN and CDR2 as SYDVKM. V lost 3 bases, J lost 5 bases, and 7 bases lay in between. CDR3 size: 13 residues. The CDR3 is CASSLSNNEKLFF. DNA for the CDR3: TGTGCCAGCAGTTTGTCGAACAATGAAAAACTGTTTTTT.

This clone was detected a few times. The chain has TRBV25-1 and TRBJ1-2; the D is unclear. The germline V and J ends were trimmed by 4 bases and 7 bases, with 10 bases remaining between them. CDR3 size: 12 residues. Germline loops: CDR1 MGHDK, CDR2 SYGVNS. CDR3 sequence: CASSGRSSGYTF. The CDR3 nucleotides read TGTGCCAGCAGTGGTCGTAGCAGTGGCTACACCTTC.

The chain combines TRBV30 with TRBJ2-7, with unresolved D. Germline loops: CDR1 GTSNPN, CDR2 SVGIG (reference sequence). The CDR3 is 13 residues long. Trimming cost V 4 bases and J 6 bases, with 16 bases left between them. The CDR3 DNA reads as TGTGCCTGGAAAGGATCCGGACCCTCCGAGCAGTACTTC. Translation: CAWKGSGPSEQYF.

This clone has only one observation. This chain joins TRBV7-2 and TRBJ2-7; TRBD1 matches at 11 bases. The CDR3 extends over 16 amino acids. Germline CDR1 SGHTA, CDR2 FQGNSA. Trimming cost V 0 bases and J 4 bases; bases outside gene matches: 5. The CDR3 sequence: CASSLARGQGEYEQYV. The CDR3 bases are TGTGCCAGCAGCTTAGCTCGGGGACAGGGGGAGTACGAGCAGTACGTC.

The DNA of the CDR3 is TGCGCCAGCACCCCCCTAGCGGGGGGGGACAATGAGCAGTTCTTC. This gives the protein CASTPLAGGDNEQFF. The chain has TRBV5-1 and TRBJ2-1; 12 bases are shared with TRBD2. This CDR3 comprises 15 residues. Germline CDR1 and CDR2: SGHRS and YFSETQ. Trimming removed 6 bases from V and 5 bases from J; junction bases left unmatched: 6.

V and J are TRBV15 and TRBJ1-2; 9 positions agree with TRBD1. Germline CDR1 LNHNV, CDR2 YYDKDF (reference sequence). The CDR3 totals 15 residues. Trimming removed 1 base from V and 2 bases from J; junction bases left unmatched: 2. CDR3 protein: CATSRATGGNYGYTF. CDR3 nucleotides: TGTGCCACCAGCAGAGCGACAGGGGGGAACTATGGCTACACCTTC.

CDR3 sequence (DNA): TGTGCCATTGGAAGGGGACTAGCTGAGGACGAGCAGTACTTC. Protein: CAIGRGLAEDEQYF. The rearrangement links TRBV10-3 to TRBJ2-7, with 9 bases identical to TRBD2. The CDR3 extends over 14 amino acids. CDR1 is ENHRY and CDR2 is SYGVKD in the germline V gene. With V trimmed by 9 bases and J by 5 bases, 11 bases remained unmatched.

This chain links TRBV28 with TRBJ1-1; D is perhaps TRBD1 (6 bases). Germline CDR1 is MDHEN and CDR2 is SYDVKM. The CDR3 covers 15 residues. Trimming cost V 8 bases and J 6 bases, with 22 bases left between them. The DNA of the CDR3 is TGTGCCAGCTGTATCTCCCTACAGGGAAATCCTGAAGCTTTCTTT. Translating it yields CASCISLQGNPEAFF.

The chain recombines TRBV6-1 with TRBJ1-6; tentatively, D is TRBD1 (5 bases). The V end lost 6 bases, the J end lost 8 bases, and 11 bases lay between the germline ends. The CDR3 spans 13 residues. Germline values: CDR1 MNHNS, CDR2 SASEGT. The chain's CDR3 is CASRGTYYSPLHF. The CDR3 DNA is TGTGCCAGCAGAGGGACGTACTATTCACCCCTCCACTTT.

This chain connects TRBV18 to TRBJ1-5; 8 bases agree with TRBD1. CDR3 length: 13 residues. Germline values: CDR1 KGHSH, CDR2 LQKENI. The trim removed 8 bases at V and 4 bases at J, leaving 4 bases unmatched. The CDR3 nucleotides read TGTGCCAGCGCGACAGGGGAAAATCAGCCCCAGCATTTT. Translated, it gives CASATGENQPQHF.

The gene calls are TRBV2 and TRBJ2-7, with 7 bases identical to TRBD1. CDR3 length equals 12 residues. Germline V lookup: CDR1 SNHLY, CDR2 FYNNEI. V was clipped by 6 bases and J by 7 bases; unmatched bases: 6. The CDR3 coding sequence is TGTGCCAGCAGCGGGGACAGAGCGGAGCAGTACGTC. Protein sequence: CASSGDRAEQYV.

The CDR3 sequence is CASSPGQPSSYNEQFF. CDR3 coding DNA: TGTGCCAGCAGCCCGGGACAGCCAAGCTCCTACAATGAGCAGTTCTTC. The chain has TRBV5-4 and TRBJ2-1, with 7 bases fitting TRBD1. The CDR3 loop spans 16 amino acids. With V trimmed by 4 bases and J by 0 bases, 7 bases remained unmatched. From germline, CDR1 is SGHNT and CDR2 YYREEE (reference sequence).

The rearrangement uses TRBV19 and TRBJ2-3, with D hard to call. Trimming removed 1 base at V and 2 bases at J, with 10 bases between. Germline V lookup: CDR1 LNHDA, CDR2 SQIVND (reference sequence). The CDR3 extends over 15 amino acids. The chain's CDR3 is CASSIVNSLTDTQYF. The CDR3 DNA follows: TGTGCCAGTAGTATAGTAAACAGTCTCACAGATACGCAGTATTTT.